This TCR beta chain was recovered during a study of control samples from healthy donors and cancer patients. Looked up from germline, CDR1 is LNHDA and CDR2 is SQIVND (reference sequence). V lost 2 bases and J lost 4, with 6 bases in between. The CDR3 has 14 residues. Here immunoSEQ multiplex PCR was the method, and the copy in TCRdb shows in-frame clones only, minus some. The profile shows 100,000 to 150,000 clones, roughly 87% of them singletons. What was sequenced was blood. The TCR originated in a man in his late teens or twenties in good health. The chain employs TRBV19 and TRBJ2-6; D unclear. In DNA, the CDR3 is TGTGCCAGTAGTATAATCACCGGGGCCAACGTCCTGACTTTC. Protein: CASSIITGANVLTF. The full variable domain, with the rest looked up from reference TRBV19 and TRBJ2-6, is DGGITQSPKYLFRKEGQNVTLSCEQNLNHDAMYWYRQDPGQGLRLIYYSQIVNDFQKGDIAEGYSVSREKKESFPLTVTSAQKNPTAFYLCASSIITGANVLTFGAGSRLTVL.